Listed below are T cell receptor beta chains from one sample, sequenced in a study of PD-1 blockade in classical Hodgkin lymphoma. Clones were sequenced by immunoSEQ multiplex PCR, and TCRdb holds only the in-frame ones, with some missing. The sample shows around 19,000 clones, around 80% of them seen only once. Here the sequenced sample was peripheral blood mononuclear cells (PBMCs), taken before the fourth cycle of nivolumab. The receptors were sampled from a human donor with classical Hodgkin lymphoma. Each CDR3 is given with its conserved first and last residue. D genes are given only for firm matches. The size entry is marked missing in some rows and otherwise reads once, few, many or a size class.

CDR3 DNA: TGTGCCAGCAGCCAGGACAGAGCAACTAATGAAAAACTGTTTTTT
CDR3 protein: CASSQDRATNEKLFF
V gene: TRBV6-6
clone size: .
D gene: .
J gene: TRBJ1-4

CDR3 DNA: TGTGCATCCGGAGGTCTAGCGGGGGAACATCAAGAGACCCAGTACTTC
CDR3 protein: CASGGLAGEHQETQYF
V gene: TRBV10-3
clone size: .
D gene: TRBD2
J gene: TRBJ2-5

CDR3 DNA: TGTGCCAGCCACCTCCGGGACAACGCATATGGCTACACCTTC
CDR3 protein: CASHLRDNAYGYTF
V gene: TRBV19
clone size: .
D gene: .
J gene: TRBJ1-2

CDR3 DNA: TGTGCCAGCAGCCCGAGACAGGGGGCAACTGGCTACACCTTC
CDR3 protein: CASSPRQGATGYTF
V gene: TRBV9
clone size: .
D gene: TRBD1
J gene: TRBJ1-2

CDR3 DNA: TGTGCCACCAAGTTACAGGGAGGACAAGAGACCCAGTACTTC
CDR3 protein: CATKLQGGQETQYF
V gene: TRBV28
clone size: .
D gene: .
J gene: TRBJ2-5

CDR3 DNA: TGTGCCAGCAGTTTCGGCAACCAGCCCCAGCATTTT
CDR3 protein: CASSFGNQPQHF
V gene: TRBV27
clone size: .
D gene: .
J gene: TRBJ1-5

CDR3 DNA: TGTGCCAGCAGCTTGGCAGGGGTGTCCTACAATGAGCAGTTCTTC
CDR3 protein: CASSLAGVSYNEQFF
V gene: TRBV5-6
clone size: few
D gene: .
J gene: TRBJ2-1

CDR3 DNA: TGTGCCAGCAGCCAAGATGGACACCAAGAGACCCAGTACTTC
CDR3 protein: CASSQDGHQETQYF
V gene: TRBV14
clone size: .
D gene: .
J gene: TRBJ2-5

CDR3 DNA: TGTGCCAGCAGCTTCGGCAGGTCGGTTGGCTACACCTTC
CDR3 protein: CASSFGRSVGYTF
V gene: TRBV7-2
clone size: .
D gene: .
J gene: TRBJ1-2

CDR3 DNA: TGTGCCAGCAGAGGGGGTGAGACCCAGTACTTC
CDR3 protein: CASRGGETQYF
V gene: TRBV10-3
clone size: .
D gene: .
J gene: TRBJ2-5

CDR3 DNA: TGTGCCAGCTCCTACTACGAGCAGTACTTC
CDR3 protein: CASSYYEQYF
V gene: TRBV27
clone size: .
D gene: .
J gene: TRBJ2-7